These 17 T cell receptor beta chains originate from one sample sequenced in a study of chemoradiotherapy in HPV16-positive cancers. Measured with immunoSEQ multiplex PCR; TCRdb has only the in-frame clones, and not every one. Of 53,000 or so clones listed, roughly 90% are singletons. Material: blood, obtained from a patient who underwent chemoradiotherapy. The receptors originated from a human donor with HPV-associated anogenital cancer.

This chain links TRBV21-1 with TRBJ2-1; TRBD1 is the table's D call and was not checked against the DNA. TRBV21-1 is listed as a pseudogene. The CDR3 is made up of 22 amino acids. CDR3 nucleotide sequence: TGTGCCAGCAGCAAAGCAGAGGGTCAGGGGGCTTCGTGCTACTGCTCCTACAATGAGCAGTTCTTC. Encoded protein: CASSKAEGQGASCYCSYNEQFF.

This chain joins TRBV27 and TRBJ2-1, with D uncertain. The length of the CDR3 is 12 residues. From germline, CDR1 is MNHEY and CDR2 SMNVEV (reference sequence). Deletions cut 3 bases from V and 7 bases from J, with 7 bases between. CDR3: CASSLRRNEQFF. The CDR3 coding sequence is TGTGCCAGCAGTTTGCGCCGAAATGAGCAGTTCTTC.

This chain uses TRBV19 with TRBJ2-7, with D unclear. CDR1 is LNHDA, CDR2 SQIVND, per germline (reference sequence). The CDR3 is 12 residues long. V was shortened by 4 bases and J by 3 bases, with 7 bases between the two germline ends. Here the CDR3 reads CASSSGYYEQYF. CDR3 sequence (DNA): TGTGCCAGTAGTAGCGGTTACTACGAGCAGTACTTC.

The V and J genes are TRBV18 and TRBJ1-1; D uncertain. Germline-derived CDR1 and CDR2 are KGHSH and LQKENI. V lost 3 bases and J 0 bases, leaving 5 bases between the germline ends. The CDR3 has 13 residues. The DNA of the CDR3 is TGTGCCAGCTCACCCGATATGAACACTGAAGCTTTCTTT. Protein sequence: CASSPDMNTEAFF.

As DNA, the CDR3 is TGTGCCAGCAGCTTAGCTACAGGACTAAAAGAGACCCAGTACTTC. Protein product: CASSLATGLKETQYF. The rearrangement uses TRBV7-9 and TRBJ2-5; weak D call: TRBD2 (6 bases). V was trimmed by 0 bases and J by 3 bases, leaving 11 bases between them. Germline V CDR1 and CDR2: SEHNR, FQNEAQ (reference sequence). The CDR3 is made up of 15 amino acids.

V and J are TRBV5-1 and TRBJ2-7; unclear D gene. V was cut by 2 bases and J by 2 bases, with 8 bases left in between. Per the germline V gene, CDR1 is SGHRS and CDR2 is YFSETQ. The CDR3 contains 13 residues. The CDR3: CASSFTYTYEQYF. The CDR3, as DNA: TGCGCCAGCAGCTTCACATACACCTACGAGCAGTACTTC.

The CDR3 loop is CASSPESGAGETQYF. In nucleotides, the CDR3 is TGTGCCAGCAGCCCAGAATCCGGGGCCGGAGAGACCCAGTACTTC. This chain joins TRBV7-6 and TRBJ2-5; possibly TRBD1 or TRBD2 for D (5 bases each). Trimming removed 5 bases at V and 4 bases at J, with 17 bases between. Germline V gene data show CDR1 as SGHVS and CDR2 as FNYEAQ. The CDR3 runs to 15 residues.

The genes are TRBV2 and TRBJ1-5, with a tentative D call TRBD1 (5 bases). V lost 7 bases and J lost 3, with 16 bases in between. CDR3 length: 15 amino acids. Germline lookup yields CDR1 SNHLY and CDR2 FYNNEI. The CDR3 spells CASNGPGVPNQPQHF. DNA of the CDR3: TGTGCCAGCAACGGACCGGGGGTCCCCAATCAGCCCCAGCATTTT.

This chain links TRBV23-1 with TRBJ2-2; tentative D call: TRBD1 (6 bases). TRBV23-1 falls under the ORF class, with uncertain function. The V end was cut by 3 bases, the J end by 3 bases, with 14 bases between. The CDR3 is 16 amino acids. CDR3 bases: TGCGCCAGCAGTCATCAACCCCACAGGGACACCGGGGAGCTGTTTTTT. Translation: CASSHQPHRDTGELFF.

The chain joins TRBV7-8 to TRBJ2-7; TRBD2 matches 11 bases. This CDR3 spans 14 amino acids. With 8 bases clipped from V and 6 bases from J, the junction kept 9 bases outside the gene matches. Germline CDR1 and CDR2: SGHVS and FQNEAQ. This CDR3 is CASATTSGGGEQYF. The CDR3 nucleotides read TGTGCCAGCGCGACAACTAGCGGGGGTGGCGAGCAGTACTTC.

The rearrangement joins TRBV6-4 to TRBJ2-3; D gene uncertain. This CDR3 has 15 amino acids. Germline loops: CDR1 MRHNA, CDR2 SNTAGT. Trimming pared 2 bases from V and 1 base from J, leaving 10 bases between. This CDR3 is CASSDRAIGTDTQYF. The CDR3 DNA is TGTGCCAGCAGTGACAGGGCAATCGGCACAGATACGCAGTATTTT.

This chain uses TRBV5-1 with TRBJ2-7, with D perhaps TRBD2 (5 bases). The CDR3 is made up of 15 amino acids. V lost 0 bases and J 0 bases, leaving 10 bases between the germline ends. The germline V gene has CDR1 SGHRS and CDR2 YFSETQ. The CDR3, as DNA: TGCGCCAGCAGCTTGGATCGGGGATCCTCCTACGAGCAGTACTTC. It translates to CASSLDRGSSYEQYF.

The chain uses TRBV5-1 and TRBJ2-5; the D gene is possibly TRBD2 (5 bases). The CDR3 length is 15 residues. The germline V and J ends were trimmed by 5 bases and 1 base, with 15 bases remaining between them. Germline values: CDR1 SGHRS, CDR2 YFSETQ. This CDR3 reads CASSLNAGSQETQYF. The CDR3 DNA sequence: TGCGCCAGCAGTTTGAACGCGGGTAGCCAAGAGACCCAGTACTTC.

J is TRBJ2-3 and V is TRBV10-3, with TRBD2 identical over 8 bases. The CDR3 is 14 residues long. Germline CDR1 is ENHRY and CDR2 is SYGVKD. V was clipped by 10 bases and J by 5 bases; unmatched bases: 11. The CDR3: CATTFAGGEDTQYF. CDR3 in DNA: TGTGCCACCACGTTCGCGGGAGGTGAAGATACGCAGTATTTT.

V and J are TRBV7-3 and TRBJ2-2, with 10 bases identical to TRBD2. The CDR3 runs 18 residues. The germline V gene encodes CDR1 SGHTA and CDR2 FQGTGA. Trimming removed 8 bases from V and 4 bases from J; junction bases left unmatched: 16. This CDR3 is CASGGGTSVSRGTGELFF. In DNA form, the CDR3 reads TGTGCCAGCGGAGGCGGGACTAGCGTTTCGCGTGGCACCGGGGAGCTGTTTTTT.

The V call is TRBV25-1, the J call TRBJ1-3; 7 bases agree with TRBD1. The germline V gene has CDR1 MGHDK and CDR2 SYGVNS. With V trimmed by 3 bases and J by 4 bases, 6 bases remained unmatched. The CDR3 is made up of 15 amino acids. The CDR3 protein is CASSDPGQPGNTIYF. The CDR3 DNA is TGTGCCAGCAGTGACCCGGGACAGCCAGGAAACACCATATATTTT.

The V call is TRBV4-1, the J call TRBJ1-5, with D possibly being TRBD1 (5 bases). V gave up 1 base and J gave up 4 bases, with 11 bases separating them. Germline CDR1 and CDR2: MGHRA and YSYEKL. The CDR3 is made up of 15 amino acids. CDR3 in amino acids: CASSQVADRNQPQHF. DNA for the CDR3: TGCGCCAGCAGCCAAGTTGCCGACAGAAATCAGCCCCAGCATTTT.